The subject of this entry is one T cell receptor beta chain. V dropped 3 bases and J dropped 8; count of bases not matched to a gene: 6. The CDR3 runs 13 residues. The source of the sample is a study of cytomegalovirus exposure and HLA in healthy donors. Both 60 Vbeta primers and 13 Jbeta primers went into the PCR. Sequencing was performed with immunoSEQ multiplex PCR; in TCRdb, only in-frame clones are kept and a portion is missing. The sample shows under 300,000 clones, nearly 95% of them seen only once. The sequencing input was PBMCs. The rearrangement links TRBV23-1 to TRBJ2-7; 8 nucleotides match TRBD2. TRBV23-1 is marked as an open reading frame, function uncertain. The TCR originated in a girl aged 2 to 10 in good health and CMV-seronegative. As DNA, the CDR3 is TGCGCCAGCAGTCACCCCGGGGGGGTAAAGCAGTACTTC. Its translation is CASSHPGGVKQYF.